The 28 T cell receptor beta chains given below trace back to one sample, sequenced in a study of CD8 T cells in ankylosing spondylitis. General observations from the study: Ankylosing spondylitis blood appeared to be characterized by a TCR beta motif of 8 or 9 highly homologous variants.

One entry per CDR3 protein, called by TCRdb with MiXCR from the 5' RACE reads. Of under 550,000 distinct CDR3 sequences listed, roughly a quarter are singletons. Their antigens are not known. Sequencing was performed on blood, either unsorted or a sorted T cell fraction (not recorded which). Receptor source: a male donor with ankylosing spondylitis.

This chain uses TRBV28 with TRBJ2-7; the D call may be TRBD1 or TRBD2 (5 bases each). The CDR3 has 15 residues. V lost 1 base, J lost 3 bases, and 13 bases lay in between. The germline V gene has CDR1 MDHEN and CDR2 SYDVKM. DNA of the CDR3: TGTGCCAGCAGTTTATCGGAGAAGGGGAGCTACGAGCAGTACTTC. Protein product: CASSLSEKGSYEQYF.

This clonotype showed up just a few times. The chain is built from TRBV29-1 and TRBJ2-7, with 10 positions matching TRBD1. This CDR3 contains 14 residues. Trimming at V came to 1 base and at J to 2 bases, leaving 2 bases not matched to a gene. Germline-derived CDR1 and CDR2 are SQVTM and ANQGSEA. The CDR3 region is CSVEVGTGAYEQYF. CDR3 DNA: TGCAGCGTTGAAGTAGGGACAGGGGCCTACGAGCAGTACTTC.

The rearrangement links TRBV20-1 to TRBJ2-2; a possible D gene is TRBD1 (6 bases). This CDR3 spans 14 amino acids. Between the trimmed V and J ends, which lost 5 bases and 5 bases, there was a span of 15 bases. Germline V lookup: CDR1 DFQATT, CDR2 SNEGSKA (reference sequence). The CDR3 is CSALTGKGTGELFF. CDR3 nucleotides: TGCAGTGCTCTAACAGGGAAGGGGACCGGGGAGCTGTTTTTT.

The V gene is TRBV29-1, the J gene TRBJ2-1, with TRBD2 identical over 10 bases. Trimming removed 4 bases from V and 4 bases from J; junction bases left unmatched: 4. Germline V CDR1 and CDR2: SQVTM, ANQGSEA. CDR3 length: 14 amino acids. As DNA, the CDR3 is TGCAGCGTTGTAACTAGCGGGAATTACAATGAGCAGTTCTTC. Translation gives CSVVTSGNYNEQFF.

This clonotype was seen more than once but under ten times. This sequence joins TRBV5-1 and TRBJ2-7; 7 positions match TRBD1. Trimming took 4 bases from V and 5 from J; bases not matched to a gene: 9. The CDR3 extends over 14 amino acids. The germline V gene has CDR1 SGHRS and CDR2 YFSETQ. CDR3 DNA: TGCGCCAGCAGCGGGCAGACAGGGAACCACGAGCAGTACTTC. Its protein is CASSGQTGNHEQYF. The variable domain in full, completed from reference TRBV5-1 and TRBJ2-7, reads KAGVTQTPRYLIKTRGQQVTLSCSPISGHRSVSWYQQTPGQGLQFLFEYFSETQRNKGNFPGRFSGRQFSNSRSEMNVSTLELGDSALYLCASSGQTGNHEQYFGPGTRLTVT.

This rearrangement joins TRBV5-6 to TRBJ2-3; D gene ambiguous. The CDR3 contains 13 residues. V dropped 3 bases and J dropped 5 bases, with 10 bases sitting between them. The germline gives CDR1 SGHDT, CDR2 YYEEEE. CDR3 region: CASSSLQRDTQYF. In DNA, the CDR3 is TGTGCCAGCAGCTCACTCCAGAGAGATACGCAGTATTTT.

The CDR3 bases are TGCGCCAGCAGCTTGAACGGTTTTGAGACCCAGTACTTC. It translates to CASSLNGFETQYF. This chain connects TRBV5-1 to TRBJ2-5; no clear D gene. Trimming left V 1 base short and J 5 bases short, with 9 bases between. Germline assignment: CDR1 SGHRS and CDR2 YFSETQ. This CDR3 has 13 amino acids.

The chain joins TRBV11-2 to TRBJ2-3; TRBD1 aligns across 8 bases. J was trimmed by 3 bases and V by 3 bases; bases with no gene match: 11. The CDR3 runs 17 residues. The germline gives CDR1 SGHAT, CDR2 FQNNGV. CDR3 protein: CASSFPTDGQGTDTQYF. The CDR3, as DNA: TGTGCCAGCAGCTTCCCCACCGACGGACAGGGAACAGATACGCAGTATTTT. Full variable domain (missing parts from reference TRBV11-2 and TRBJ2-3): EAGVAQSPRYKIIEKRQSVAFWCNPISGHATLYWYQQILGQGPKLLIQFQNNGVVDDSQLPKDRFSAERLKGVDSTLKIQPAKLEDSAVYLCASSFPTDGQGTDTQYFGPGTRLTVL.

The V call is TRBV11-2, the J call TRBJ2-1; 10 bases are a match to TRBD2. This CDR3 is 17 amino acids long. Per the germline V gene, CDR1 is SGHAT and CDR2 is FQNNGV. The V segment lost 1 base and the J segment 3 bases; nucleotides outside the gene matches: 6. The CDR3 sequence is CASSLGLAGDLYNEQFF. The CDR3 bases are TGTGCCAGCAGCTTAGGCCTAGCGGGAGATCTCTACAATGAGCAGTTCTTC.

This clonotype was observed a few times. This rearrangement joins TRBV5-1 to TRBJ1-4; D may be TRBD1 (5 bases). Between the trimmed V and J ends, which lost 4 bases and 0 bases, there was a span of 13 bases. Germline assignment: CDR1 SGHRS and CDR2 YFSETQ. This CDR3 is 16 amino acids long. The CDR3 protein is CASSAMTETTNEKLFF. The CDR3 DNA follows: TGCGCCAGCAGCGCAATGACAGAGACAACTAATGAAAAACTGTTTTTT.

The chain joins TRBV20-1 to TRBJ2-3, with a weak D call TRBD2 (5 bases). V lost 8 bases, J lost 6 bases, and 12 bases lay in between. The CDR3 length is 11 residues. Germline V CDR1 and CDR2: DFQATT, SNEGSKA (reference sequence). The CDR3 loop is CSPSGGDTQYF. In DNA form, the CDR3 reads TGCAGTCCCAGCGGTGGCGATACGCAGTATTTT.

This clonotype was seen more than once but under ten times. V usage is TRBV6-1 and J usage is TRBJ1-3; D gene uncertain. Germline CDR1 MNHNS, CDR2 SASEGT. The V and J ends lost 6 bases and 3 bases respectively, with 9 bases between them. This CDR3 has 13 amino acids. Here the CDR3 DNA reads TGTGCCAGCAGGGGAGCTGGTGGAAACACCATATATTTT. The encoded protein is CASRGAGGNTIYF.

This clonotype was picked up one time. CDR3 sequence (DNA): TGCAGTGCTAGAATACTAGCGGCGAACACCGGGGAGCTGTTTTTT. Its translation: CSARILAANTGELFF. This rearrangement joins TRBV20-1 to TRBJ2-2; TRBD2 agrees at 8 bases. The CDR3 loop spans 15 amino acids. Germline V gene sequence: CDR1 DFQATT, CDR2 SNEGSKA (reference sequence). V shed 2 bases, J shed 0 bases, and the junction held 2 bases outside the gene matches.

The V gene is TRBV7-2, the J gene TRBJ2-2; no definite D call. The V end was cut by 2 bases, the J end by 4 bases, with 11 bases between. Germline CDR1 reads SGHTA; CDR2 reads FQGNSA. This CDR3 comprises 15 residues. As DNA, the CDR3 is TGTGCCAGCAGCTTATCCCCGTCGGTCACCGGGGAGCTGTTTTTT. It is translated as CASSLSPSVTGELFF.

The CDR3 bases are TGTGCCAGCAGCGCCAGGCACTTGAACACTGAAGCTTTCTTT. Translated, it gives CASSARHLNTEAFF. V and J are TRBV11-2 and TRBJ1-1; D remains ambiguous. The CDR3 runs to 14 residues. Germline values: CDR1 SGHAT, CDR2 FQNNGV. V lost 5 bases and J 0 bases, leaving 10 bases between the germline ends. Complete variable domain (other parts from reference TRBV11-2 and TRBJ1-1): EAGVAQSPRYKIIEKRQSVAFWCNPISGHATLYWYQQILGQGPKLLIQFQNNGVVDDSQLPKDRFSAERLKGVDSTLKIQPAKLEDSAVYLCASSARHLNTEAFFGQGTRLTVV.

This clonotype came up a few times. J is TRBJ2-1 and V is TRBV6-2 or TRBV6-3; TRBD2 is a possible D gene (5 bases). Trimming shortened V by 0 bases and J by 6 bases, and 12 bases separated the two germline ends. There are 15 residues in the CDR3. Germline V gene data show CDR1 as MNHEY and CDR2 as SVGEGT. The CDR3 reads CASSYSNLAINEQFF. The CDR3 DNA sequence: TGTGCCAGCAGTTACTCGAACCTAGCTATCAATGAGCAGTTCTTC.

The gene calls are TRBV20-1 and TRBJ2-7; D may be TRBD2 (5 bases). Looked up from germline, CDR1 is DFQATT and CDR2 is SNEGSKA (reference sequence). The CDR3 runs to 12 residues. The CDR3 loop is CSAWVERDEQYV. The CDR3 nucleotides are TGCAGCGCCTGGGTCGAGAGGGACGAGCAGTACGTC.

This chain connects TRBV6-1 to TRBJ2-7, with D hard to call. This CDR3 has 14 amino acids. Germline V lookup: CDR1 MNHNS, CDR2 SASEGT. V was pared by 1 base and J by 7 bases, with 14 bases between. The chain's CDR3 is CASSEDRFLGEQYV. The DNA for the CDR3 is TGTGCCAGCAGTGAAGACCGCTTCTTAGGGGAGCAGTACGTC.

Written as DNA, the CDR3 is TGTGCCACCAGCAGAGGGTATGGCTACACCTTC. This sequence encodes CATSRGYGYTF. This chain connects TRBV15 to TRBJ1-2, with D hard to call. CDR1 and CDR2 (germline): LNHNV, YYDKDF (reference sequence). V gave up 1 base and J gave up 5 bases, with 2 bases separating them. The CDR3 is made up of 11 amino acids.

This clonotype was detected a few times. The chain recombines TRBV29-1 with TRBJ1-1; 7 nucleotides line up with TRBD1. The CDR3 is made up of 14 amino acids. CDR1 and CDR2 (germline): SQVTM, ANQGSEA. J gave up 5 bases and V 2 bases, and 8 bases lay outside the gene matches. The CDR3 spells CSVELAQGGTEAFF. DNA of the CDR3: TGCAGCGTTGAATTAGCCCAGGGGGGGACTGAAGCTTTCTTT. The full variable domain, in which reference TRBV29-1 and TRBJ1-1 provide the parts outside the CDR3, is SAVISQKPSRDICQRGTSLTIQCQVDSQVTMMFWYRQQPGQSLTLIATANQGSEATYESGFVIDKFPISRPNLTFSTLTVSNMSPEDSSIYLCSVELAQGGTEAFFGQGTRLTVV.

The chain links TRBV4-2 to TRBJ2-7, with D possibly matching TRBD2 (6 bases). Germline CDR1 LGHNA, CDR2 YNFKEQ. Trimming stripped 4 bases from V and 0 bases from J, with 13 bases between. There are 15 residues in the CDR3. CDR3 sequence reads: CASSPRVAVSYEQYF. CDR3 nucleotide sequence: TGTGCCAGCAGCCCTCGGGTAGCGGTCTCCTACGAGCAGTACTTC.

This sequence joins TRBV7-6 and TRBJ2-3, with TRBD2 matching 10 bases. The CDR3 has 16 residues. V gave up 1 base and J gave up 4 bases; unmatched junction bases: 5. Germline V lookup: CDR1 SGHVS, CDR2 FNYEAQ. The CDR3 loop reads CASSLGASGSSDTQYF. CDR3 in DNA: TGTGCCAGCAGCTTAGGCGCTAGCGGGAGTTCAGATACGCAGTATTTT.

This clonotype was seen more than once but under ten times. CDR3 residues: CASSVGVRGNQPQHF. The CDR3 coding sequence is TGTGCCAGCAGCGTAGGGGTCCGGGGAAATCAGCCCCAGCATTTT. The V gene is TRBV9, the J gene TRBJ1-5, with D unresolved. The CDR3 totals 15 residues. Between the trimmed V and J ends, which lost 0 bases and 4 bases, there was a span of 11 bases. The germline gives CDR1 SGDLS, CDR2 YYNGEE. Based on the CDR3 plus reference TRBV9 and TRBJ1-5, the full variable domain is DSGVTQTPKHLITATGQRVTLRCSPRSGDLSVYWYQQSLDQGLQFLIQYYNGEERAKGNILERFSAQQFPDLHSELNLSSLELGDSALYFCASSVGVRGNQPQHFGDGTRLSIL.

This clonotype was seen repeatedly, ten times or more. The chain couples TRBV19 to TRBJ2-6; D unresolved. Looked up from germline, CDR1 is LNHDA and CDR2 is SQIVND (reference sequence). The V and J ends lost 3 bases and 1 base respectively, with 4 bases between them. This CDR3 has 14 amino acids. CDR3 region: CASSIGSGANVLTF. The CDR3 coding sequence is TGTGCCAGTAGTATCGGGTCTGGGGCCAACGTCCTGACTTTC.

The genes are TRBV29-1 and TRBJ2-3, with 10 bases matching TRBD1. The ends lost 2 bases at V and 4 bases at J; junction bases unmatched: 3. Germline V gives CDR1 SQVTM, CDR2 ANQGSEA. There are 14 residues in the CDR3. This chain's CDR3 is CSVEPGQGSDTQYF. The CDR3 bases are TGCAGCGTTGAACCGGGACAGGGGTCAGATACGCAGTATTTT.

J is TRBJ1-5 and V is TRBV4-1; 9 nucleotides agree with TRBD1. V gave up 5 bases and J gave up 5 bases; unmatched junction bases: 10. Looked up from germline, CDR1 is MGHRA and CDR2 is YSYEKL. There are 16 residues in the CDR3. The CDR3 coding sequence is TGCGCCAGCAGCATTTACTGGGGACAGGGTGATCAGCCCCAGCATTTT. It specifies CASSIYWGQGDQPQHF.

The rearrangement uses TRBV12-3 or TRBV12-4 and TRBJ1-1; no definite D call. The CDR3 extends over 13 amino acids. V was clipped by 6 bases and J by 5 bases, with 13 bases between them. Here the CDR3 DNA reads TGTGCCAGCAGCCGGCTCAGCCGTACTGAAGCTTTCTTT. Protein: CASSRLSRTEAFF.

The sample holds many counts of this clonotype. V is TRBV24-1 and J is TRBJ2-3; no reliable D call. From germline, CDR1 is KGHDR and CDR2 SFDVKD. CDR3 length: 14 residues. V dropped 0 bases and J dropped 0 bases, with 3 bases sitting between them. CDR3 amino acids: CATSDLISTDTQYF. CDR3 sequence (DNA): TGTGCCACCAGTGATTTGATAAGCACAGATACGCAGTATTTT.